These 16 T cell receptor beta chains originate from one sample sequenced in a study of T cells in Graves' hyperthyroidism and ophthalmopathy. TCR beta CDR3 regions were amplified from RNA transcripts. The HTBI primer set served for first-round RT-PCR of the TCR CDR3. TCRdb independently ran MiXCR on the multiplex PCR reads; one entry per CDR3 protein. The sample gives a few hundred thousand distinct CDR3 sequences, about 15% of which show up once; approximately 30% is in the top ten. Sequenced: blood. All receptors derive from a woman between 18 and 29 years old with Graves' hyperthyroidism that later progressed to Graves' ophthalmopathy.

This clonotype was observed a handful of times. The chain is built from TRBV25-1 and TRBJ2-3; no firm D call. From germline, CDR1 is MGHDK and CDR2 SYGVNS. V lost 8 bases to trimming and J lost 0 bases, with 12 bases between them. This CDR3 contains 14 residues. The CDR3 DNA reads TGTGCCAGCCCCGTAGGAGCTAGCACAGATACGCAGTATTTT. This sequence encodes CASPVGASTDTQYF.

This clonotype was seen at least ten times. This rearrangement joins TRBV12-3 or TRBV12-4 to TRBJ1-1; possibly TRBD1 for D (6 bases). V lost 1 base and J 1 base, leaving 7 bases between the germline ends. This CDR3 is built from 14 residues. The CDR3 region has the DNA TGTGCCAGCAGTTTAGAGGGGGGGAACACTGAAGCTTTCTTT. Protein product: CASSLEGGNTEAFF.

This sequence joins TRBV4-1 and TRBJ2-1; D might be TRBD1 or TRBD2, each matching 5 bases. V lost 2 bases and J lost 5, with 10 bases in between. The length of the CDR3 is 14 residues. Germline V lookup: CDR1 MGHRA, CDR2 YSYEKL. In nucleotides, the CDR3 is TGCGCCAGCAGCCAACCGGGGCAAAACAATGAGCAGTTCTTC. Translated, it gives CASSQPGQNNEQFF.

This clonotype was found many times. The chain couples TRBV28 to TRBJ2-7; 10 bases agree with TRBD2. J lost 6 bases, V lost 6 bases, and 8 bases had no gene match. Per germline, CDR1 MDHEN and CDR2 SYDVKM. CDR3 length: 14 residues. The CDR3 region has the DNA TGTGCCAGCAGCAAGGGACTAGCGTGGGGCGAGCAGTACTTC. It yields the protein CASSKGLAWGEQYF.

In this sample, this clonotype turned up many times. The chain has TRBV2 and TRBJ1-1, with a tentative D call TRBD1 (5 bases). The CDR3 contains 13 residues. Trimming left V 6 bases short and J 1 base short, with 9 bases between. Germline CDR1 is SNHLY and CDR2 is FYNNEI. This chain's CDR3 is CASRVDRNTEAFF. The DNA of the CDR3 is TGTGCCAGCAGGGTTGACAGGAACACTGAAGCTTTCTTT.

The CDR3 DNA follows: TGTGCCAGCAGTTTCTTACTAGCGAACCAAGAGACCCAGTACTTC. Its protein product is CASSFLLANQETQYF. The V and J genes are TRBV11-1 and TRBJ2-5, with TRBD2 matching over 7 bases. With V trimmed by 6 bases and J by 0 bases, 7 bases remained unmatched. Germline CDR1 and CDR2: SGHAT and FQDESV (reference sequence). This CDR3 has 15 amino acids.

This clonotype was picked up a small number of times. The V gene is TRBV7-9, the J gene TRBJ1-4, with D unclear. Trimming removed 5 bases at V and 6 bases at J, with 10 bases between. This CDR3 is built from 13 residues. Per the germline V gene, CDR1 is SEHNR and CDR2 is FQNEAQ (reference sequence). The CDR3 DNA is TGTGCCAGCAGCCCGTTAACGGATGAAAAACTGTTTTTT. This translates into CASSPLTDEKLFF.

The chain couples TRBV14 to TRBJ2-7; 8 bases align to TRBD2. The CDR3 runs 14 residues. The germline V gene encodes CDR1 SGHDN and CDR2 FVKESK. V gave up 5 bases and J gave up 7 bases; unmatched junction bases: 10. CDR3 DNA: TGTGCCAGCAGCTTACTTAGCGGGATGGGTGAGCAGTACTTC. Protein product: CASSLLSGMGEQYF.

This clonotype was seen at least ten times. The V call is TRBV2, the J call TRBJ1-2; possible D gene TRBD1, 5 bases. This CDR3 is 15 amino acids long. Germline lookup yields CDR1 SNHLY and CDR2 FYNNEI. Trimming removed 11 bases at V and 2 bases at J, with 21 bases between. The CDR3 region is CAHPNGHLANYGYTF. The CDR3 DNA sequence: TGTGCCCATCCAAATGGACACCTGGCGAACTATGGCTACACCTTC.

About this clonotype: A much more abundant neighbour one base away suggests this may be a read error. The chain is built from TRBV5-1 and TRBJ2-1; the D is unclear. This CDR3 is 15 amino acids long. Germline V CDR1 and CDR2: SGHRS, YFSETQ. The chain's CDR3 is CASSLGRRSCNEQFF. The DNA of the CDR3 is TGCGCCAGCAGCTTGGGGCGGCGCTCCTGCAATGAGCAGTTCTTC.

The V and J genes are TRBV3-1 and TRBJ2-1; 15 positions agree with TRBD2. V was clipped by 4 bases and J by 8 bases; unmatched bases: 9. From germline, CDR1 is LGHDT and CDR2 YNNKEL (reference sequence). The length of the CDR3 is 17 residues. The CDR3 here is CASSRGLAGGPVDEQFF. CDR3 in DNA: TGTGCCAGCAGCCGAGGACTAGCGGGAGGGCCAGTGGATGAGCAGTTCTTC.

The chain joins TRBV12-3 or TRBV12-4 to TRBJ2-1, with 8 bases lining up with TRBD2. The CDR3 has 16 amino acids. After removal of 5 bases from V and 7 bases from J, the junction contained 13 bases not matched to a gene. This CDR3 is CASSPRTSYLGNEQFF. The DNA of the CDR3 is TGTGCCAGCAGTCCTAGGACTAGCTACTTGGGTAATGAGCAGTTCTTC.

This clonotype was seen more than once but under ten times. The rearrangement joins TRBV6-1 to TRBJ1-2, with 7 bases identical to TRBD1. Trimming took 6 bases from V and 8 from J; bases not matched to a gene: 6. Germline V gene sequence: CDR1 MNHNS, CDR2 SASEGT. This CDR3 spans 12 amino acids. The CDR3 nucleotides are TGTGCCAGCAGCGACAGGGTTTGGGGCTACACCTTC. This gives the protein CASSDRVWGYTF.

This clonotype was found a few times. This could be a read error, since a much larger clone is one nucleotide away. The V gene is TRBV28, the J gene TRBJ2-1, with TRBD2 identical over 8 bases. The CDR3 sequence is 16 residues long. Per germline, CDR1 MDHEN and CDR2 SYDVKM. V shed 6 bases, J shed 2 bases, and the junction held 9 bases outside the gene matches. CDR3 nucleotide sequence: TGTGCCAGCAGCCGGGGGGGAACGAGCCCCTACAATGAGCAGTTCTTC. Residues: CASSRGGTSPYNEQFF.

This clonotype was seen a handful of times. This chain joins TRBV27 and TRBJ2-2; D not resolved. V lost 5 bases to trimming and J lost 4 bases, with 8 bases between them. CDR1 is MNHEY and CDR2 is SMNVEV in the germline V gene (reference sequence). This CDR3 contains 13 residues. The CDR3 region has the DNA TGTGCCAGCAGTCAGACGCCCACCGGGGAGCTGTTTTTT. It translates to CASSQTPTGELFF.

This clonotype was detected ten times or more. The rearrangement joins TRBV9 to TRBJ2-1; D is ambiguous. The V end was cut by 3 bases, the J end by 0 bases, with 16 bases between. The CDR3 sequence is 17 residues long. The germline V gene has CDR1 SGDLS and CDR2 YYNGEE. CDR3 sequence reads: CASSANIPQSSYNEQFF. The DNA of the CDR3 is TGTGCCAGCAGCGCTAACATCCCCCAAAGCTCCTACAATGAGCAGTTCTTC. The variable domain in full, with the rest retrieved from reference TRBV9 and TRBJ2-1, is DSGVTQTPKHLITATGQRVTLRCSPRSGDLSVYWYQQSLDQGLQFLIQYYNGEERAKGNILERFSAQQFPDLHSELNLSSLELGDSALYFCASSANIPQSSYNEQFFGPGTRLTVL.